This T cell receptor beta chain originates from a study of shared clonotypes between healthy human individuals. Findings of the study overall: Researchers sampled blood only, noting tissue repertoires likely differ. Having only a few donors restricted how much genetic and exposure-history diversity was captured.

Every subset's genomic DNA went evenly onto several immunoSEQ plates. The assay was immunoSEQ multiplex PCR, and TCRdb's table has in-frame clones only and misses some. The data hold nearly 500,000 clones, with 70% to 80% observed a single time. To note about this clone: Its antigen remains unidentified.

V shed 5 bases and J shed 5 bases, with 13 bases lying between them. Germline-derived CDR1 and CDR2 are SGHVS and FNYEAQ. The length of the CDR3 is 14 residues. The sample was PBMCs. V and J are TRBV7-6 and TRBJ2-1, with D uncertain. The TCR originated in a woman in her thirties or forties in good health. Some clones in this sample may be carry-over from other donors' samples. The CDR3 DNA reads TGTGCCAGCAGCGCCCGCCCCCTAGACAATGAGCAGTTCTTC. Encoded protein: CASSARPLDNEQFF.